The source of this TCR beta chain is a study of T-cell reconstitution after alpha-beta-depleted transplantation in children. V was cut by 3 bases and J by 9 bases, with 15 bases left in between. Germline loops: CDR1 SGHTA, CDR2 FQGNSA. This CDR3 region has 14 residues. This clonotype has ten or more counts. TCRbeta library preparation incorporated unique molecular identifiers. TCRdb redid the calling of the PCR reads with MiXCR, one entry per CDR3 protein. The repertoire holds about 370,000 distinct CDR3 sequences, with roughly 20% as singletons. This TCR came from a human donor who donated a stem cell graft to a child with acute myeloid leukemia. The chain is built from TRBV7-2 and TRBJ2-1, with D possibly matching TRBD2 (6 bases). Sequenced here: PBMCs from the stem cell graft donor, sampled from the stem cell graft. As DNA, the CDR3 is TGTGCCAGCAGCTTGGAGGGCCGATGGGTTGAGCAGTTCTTC. This sequence encodes CASSLEGRWVEQFF.